This T cell receptor (beta chain) appears in the sequencing data of a study of blood T cell repertoires in COVID-19. Looked up from germline, CDR1 is SGHDT and CDR2 is YYEEEE. With 2 bases clipped from V and 4 bases from J, the junction kept 6 bases outside the gene matches. The CDR3 totals 16 residues. In the source study's methods: Amplifying reference gene primers gave estimates of nucleated cell counts. The protocol was immunoSEQ multiplex PCR, while the TCRdb copy is restricted to in-frame clones and leaves out a portion. Clone size and the V and J calls come from that table; the DNA yielded D and trimming. The table lists fewer than 250,000 clones, 65% to 90% of them singletons.

The V gene is TRBV5-6, the J gene TRBJ2-2; the match to TRBD2 covers 9 bases. The receptor was derived from a man over 45 with COVID-19, enrolled during active disease. Sequenced input: peripheral blood. The CDR3 nucleotides are TGTGCCAGCAGCTTTGGCGGGAGGGGCGGCACCGGGGAGCTGTTTTTT. Its protein product is CASSFGGRGGTGELFF.